One and the same sample provided the 20 T cell receptor beta chains below, sequenced in a study of T cell changes during pregnancy in multiple sclerosis. Generated by immunoSEQ multiplex PCR, the TCRdb table keeps only in-frame clones and is missing some. The data hold about 51,000 clones, with 90% to 95% observed a single time. The sequenced sample was CD4+ T cells from peripheral blood mononuclear cells, obtained in the second trimester of pregnancy. The source is a female donor with multiple sclerosis, enrolled in a pregnancy study.

The sample holds a few counts of this clone. The chain links TRBV7-2 to TRBJ1-1; unclear D gene. Germline V gene data show CDR1 as SGHTA and CDR2 as FQGNSA. The length of the CDR3 is 16 residues. Trimming left V 0 bases short and J 4 bases short, with 15 bases between. CDR3 DNA: TGTGCCAGCAGCTTAGCGCCGTGGAGGGTTGGCACTGAAGCTTTCTTT. It translates to CASSLAPWRVGTEAFF.

The chain is built from TRBV29-1 and TRBJ1-2; 8 nucleotides agree with TRBD1. The V and J ends lost 6 bases and 0 bases, in that order; junction bases with no gene match: 9. This CDR3 has 15 residues. Germline CDR1 is SQVTM and CDR2 is ANQGSEA. CDR3 amino acids: CSVTGGGSSNYGYTF. DNA for the CDR3: TGCAGCGTCACAGGGGGGGGATCGTCTAACTATGGCTACACCTTC. Full variable domain (rest looked up from reference TRBV29-1 and TRBJ1-2): SAVISQKPSRDICQRGTSLTIQCQVDSQVTMMFWYRQQPGQSLTLIATANQGSEATYESGFVIDKFPISRPNLTFSTLTVSNMSPEDSSIYLCSVTGGGSSNYGYTFGSGTRLTVV.

In its sample, this clone was seen a few times. This chain uses TRBV9 with TRBJ2-2; 7 bases agree with TRBD2. Per the germline V gene, CDR1 is SGDLS and CDR2 is YYNGEE. The ends lost 8 bases at V and 0 bases at J; junction bases unmatched: 7. The CDR3 consists of 15 residues. This CDR3 reads CASNGEGTNTGELFF. The CDR3 bases are TGTGCCAGTAACGGGGAGGGTACGAACACCGGGGAGCTGTTTTTT. The complete variable domain, with remaining parts taken from reference TRBV9 and TRBJ2-2, reads DSGVTQTPKHLITATGQRVTLRCSPRSGDLSVYWYQQSLDQGLQFLIQYYNGEERAKGNILERFSAQQFPDLHSELNLSSLELGDSALYFCASNGEGTNTGELFFGEGSRLTVL.

The chain has TRBV18 and TRBJ2-1, with D possibly matching TRBD1 (5 bases). The CDR3 consists of 12 residues. Trimming cost V 4 bases and J 7 bases, with 8 bases left between them. CDR1 KGHSH and CDR2 LQKENI come from the germline V gene. CDR3 nucleotide sequence: TGTGCCAGCTCACGGCAGGGAAATGAGCAGTTCTTC. Its protein is CASSRQGNEQFF.

The chain carries TRBV25-1 and TRBJ2-5, with 8 nucleotides matching TRBD1. CDR3 size: 13 residues. The V segment lost 10 bases and the J segment 5 bases; nucleotides outside the gene matches: 9. CDR1 is MGHDK and CDR2 is SYGVNS in the germline V gene. The CDR3 bases are TGTGCCACCGCCGGGACAGGTTGGGAGACCCAGTACTTC. As protein: CATAGTGWETQYF.

The chain combines TRBV19 with TRBJ1-2; 7 bases map to TRBD1. Germline CDR1 reads LNHDA; CDR2 reads SQIVND (reference sequence). This CDR3 spans 17 amino acids. The V segment lost 5 bases and the J segment 2 bases; nucleotides outside the gene matches: 14. The CDR3 is CASSANQFRGLNYGYTF. The CDR3 DNA is TGTGCCAGTAGTGCGAATCAATTCAGGGGGTTAAACTATGGCTACACCTTC. Full variable domain (rest looked up from reference TRBV19 and TRBJ1-2): DGGITQSPKYLFRKEGQNVTLSCEQNLNHDAMYWYRQDPGQGLRLIYYSQIVNDFQKGDIAEGYSVSREKKESFPLTVTSAQKNPTAFYLCASSANQFRGLNYGYTFGSGTRLTVV.

The chain is built from TRBV11-2 and TRBJ2-3, with D tentatively TRBD1 (5 bases). CDR3 size: 15 residues. Germline-derived CDR1 and CDR2 are SGHAT and FQNNGV. V lost 3 bases, J lost 1 base, and 11 bases lay in between. CDR3 nucleotide sequence: TGTGCCAGCAGCTTTCAGGGAATGGGCACAGATACGCAGTATTTT. Its translation: CASSFQGMGTDTQYF.

The rearrangement uses TRBV7-3 and TRBJ2-5; D uncertain. Deletions cut 4 bases from V and 5 bases from J, with 11 bases between. This CDR3 spans 13 amino acids. Germline V lookup: CDR1 SGHTA, CDR2 FQGTGA. Here the CDR3 reads CASSYTDGETQYF. CDR3 DNA sequence: TGTGCCAGCAGCTATACCGACGGGGAGACCCAGTACTTC.

This chain connects TRBV7-3 to TRBJ1-2; 7 nucleotides agree with TRBD1. Trimming took 5 bases from V and 4 from J; bases not matched to a gene: 4. The CDR3 has 13 residues. Germline loops: CDR1 SGHTA, CDR2 FQGTGA. The CDR3 protein is CASSKDRIYGYTF. CDR3 nucleotides: TGTGCCAGCAGCAAGGACAGGATCTATGGCTACACCTTC.

This clone appeared a single time. This chain joins TRBV19 and TRBJ1-2; D is ambiguous. CDR1 is LNHDA and CDR2 is SQIVND in the germline V gene (reference sequence). V gave up 6 bases and J gave up 4 bases, with 12 bases separating them. The CDR3 is 13 residues long. CDR3 loop: CASSNRFLYGYTF. The DNA for the CDR3 is TGTGCCAGTAGCAATCGGTTCCTCTATGGCTACACCTTC.

V gene TRBV6-6 combines with J gene TRBJ2-7; D gene ambiguous. The length of the CDR3 is 14 residues. CDR1 and CDR2 from the germline V gene are MNHNY and SVGAGI (reference sequence). V was pared by 5 bases and J by 0 bases, with 11 bases between. CDR3 DNA sequence: TGTGCCAGCAGTCCTACAGTAACCTCCTACGAGCAGTACTTC. As protein: CASSPTVTSYEQYF.

This clone was found once. The chain has TRBV19 and TRBJ2-7; D possibly corresponds to TRBD2 (6 bases). Germline CDR1 and CDR2: LNHDA and SQIVND (reference sequence). The CDR3 extends over 13 amino acids. V lost 4 bases, J lost 6 bases, and 13 bases lay in between. CDR3 sequence (DNA): TGTGCCAGTAGTAGATTAGCGGAAACCGAGCAGTACTTC. Encoded protein: CASSRLAETEQYF.

This clone was counted once. The chain recombines TRBV7-9 with TRBJ2-4; the D gene is possibly TRBD1 (5 bases). The CDR3 contains 13 residues. V was shortened by 0 bases and J by 9 bases, with 9 bases between the two germline ends. Looked up from germline, CDR1 is SEHNR and CDR2 is FQNEAQ (reference sequence). CDR3 region: CASSLAQGGIQYF. In DNA form, the CDR3 reads TGTGCCAGCAGCTTAGCCCAGGGTGGCATTCAGTACTTC.

This clone has just a few counts. The chain uses TRBV7-2 and TRBJ2-7, with 11 bases matching TRBD2. Germline V CDR1 and CDR2: SGHTA, FQGNSA. This CDR3 spans 15 amino acids. Trimming removed 5 bases from V and 6 bases from J; junction bases left unmatched: 9. CDR3 sequence (DNA): TGTGCCAGCAGCCCTCTAGCGGGGGGCAGGGGCGAGCAGTACTTC. Encoded protein: CASSPLAGGRGEQYF. Drawing the rest from reference TRBV7-2 and TRBJ2-7, the complete variable domain is GAGVSQSPSNKVTEKGKDVELRCDPISGHTALYWYRQSLGQGLEFLIYFQGNSAPDKSGLPSDRFSAERTGGSVSTLTIQRTQQEDSAVYLCASSPLAGGRGEQYFGPGTRLTVT.

The rearrangement links TRBV25-1 to TRBJ2-1, with a possible D match to TRBD2 (6 bases). The CDR3 extends over 13 amino acids. From germline, CDR1 is MGHDK and CDR2 SYGVNS. Trimming left V 3 bases short and J 16 bases short, with 19 bases between. This CDR3 is CASSDFGRTRNFF. DNA for the CDR3: TGTGCCAGCAGTGATTTTGGGAGGACCCGCAATTTCTTC.

The V gene is TRBV7-9, the J gene TRBJ2-5, with D perhaps matching TRBD2 (6 bases). The V gene's germline CDR1 is SEHNR and CDR2 FQNEAQ (reference sequence). The CDR3 totals 14 residues. V lost 4 bases and J 5 bases, leaving 14 bases between the germline ends. CDR3 region: CASSYGWGTETQYF. The DNA for the CDR3 is TGTGCCAGCAGCTACGGTTGGGGGACTGAGACCCAGTACTTC.

The gene calls are TRBV4-2 and TRBJ1-5; D may be TRBD1 (5 bases). Germline CDR1 and CDR2: LGHNA and YNFKEQ. CDR3 length: 14 amino acids. With 1 base removed from V and 5 bases from J, the gap between germline ends came to 9 bases. The CDR3 DNA sequence: TGTGCCAGCAGCCAAGTGGGGGGGGATCAGCCCCAGCATTTT. Translation gives CASSQVGGDQPQHF.

The genes are TRBV12-5 and TRBJ1-5; possibly TRBD1 for D (5 bases). Germline CDR1 LGHNT, CDR2 FRNRAP. Deletions cut 1 base from V and 5 bases from J, with 15 bases between. This CDR3 is 16 amino acids long. Here the CDR3 reads CASGLGFRGEDQPQHF. The CDR3 DNA sequence: TGTGCTAGTGGTTTGGGGTTTAGGGGCGAGGATCAGCCCCAGCATTTT.

This chain connects TRBV7-2 to TRBJ1-2; D might be TRBD1 (5 bases). Germline CDR1 and CDR2: SGHTA and FQGNSA. The V gene lost 5 bases and the J gene lost 0 bases, with 13 bases spanning the gap. This CDR3 contains 15 residues. In nucleotides, the CDR3 is TGTGCCAGCAGCCCCGGGGGAACGTCTAACTATGGCTACACCTTC. Protein sequence: CASSPGGTSNYGYTF.

V is TRBV6-6 and J is TRBJ1-2; 7 bases agree with TRBD1. J was trimmed by 8 bases and V by 2 bases; bases with no gene match: 5. The CDR3 contains 13 residues. Germline V gene lookup returns CDR1 MNHNY and CDR2 SVGAGI (reference sequence). This chain's CDR3 is CASSYRQGGGYTF. The CDR3 nucleotides are TGTGCCAGCAGTTACCGACAGGGTGGCGGCTACACCTTC.